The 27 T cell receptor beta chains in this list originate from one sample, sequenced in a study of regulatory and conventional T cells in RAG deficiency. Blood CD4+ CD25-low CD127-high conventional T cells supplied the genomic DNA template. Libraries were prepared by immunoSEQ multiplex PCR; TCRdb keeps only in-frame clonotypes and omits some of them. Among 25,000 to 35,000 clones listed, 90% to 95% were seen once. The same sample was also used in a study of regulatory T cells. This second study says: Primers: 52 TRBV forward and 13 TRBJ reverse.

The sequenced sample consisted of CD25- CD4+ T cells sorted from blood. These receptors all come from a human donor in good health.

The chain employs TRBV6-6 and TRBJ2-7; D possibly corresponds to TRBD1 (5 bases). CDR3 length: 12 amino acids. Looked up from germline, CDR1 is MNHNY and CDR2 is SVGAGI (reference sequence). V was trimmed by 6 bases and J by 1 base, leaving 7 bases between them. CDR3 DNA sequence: TGTGCCAGCAGGCAGGGATCCTACGAGCAGTACTTC. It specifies CASRQGSYEQYF.

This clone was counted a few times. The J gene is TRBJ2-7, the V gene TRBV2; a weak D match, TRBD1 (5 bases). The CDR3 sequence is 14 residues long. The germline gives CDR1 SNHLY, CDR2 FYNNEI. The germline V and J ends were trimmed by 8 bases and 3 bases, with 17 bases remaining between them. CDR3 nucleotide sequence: TGTGCCAGCCGATACCGGCAGGGATTCTACGAGCAGTACTTC. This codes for CASRYRQGFYEQYF.

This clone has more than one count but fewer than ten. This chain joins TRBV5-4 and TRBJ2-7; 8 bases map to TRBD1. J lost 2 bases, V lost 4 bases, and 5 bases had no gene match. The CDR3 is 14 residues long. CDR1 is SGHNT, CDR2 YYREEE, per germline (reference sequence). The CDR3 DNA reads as TGTGCCAGCAGCCTCTGGACAGGGACCTACGAGCAGTACTTC. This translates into CASSLWTGTYEQYF.

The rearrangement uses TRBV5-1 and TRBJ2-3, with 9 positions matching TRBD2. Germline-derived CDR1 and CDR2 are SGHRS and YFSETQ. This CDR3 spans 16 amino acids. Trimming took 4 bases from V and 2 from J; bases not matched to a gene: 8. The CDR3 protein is CASSTTSGGFTDTQYF. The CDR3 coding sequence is TGCGCCAGCAGCACAACCAGCGGGGGGTTCACAGATACGCAGTATTTT.

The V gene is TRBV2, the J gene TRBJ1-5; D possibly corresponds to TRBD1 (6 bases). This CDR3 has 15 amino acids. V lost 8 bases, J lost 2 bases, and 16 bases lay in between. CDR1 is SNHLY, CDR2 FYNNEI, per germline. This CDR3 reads CASHDRDNRNQPQHF. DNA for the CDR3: TGTGCCAGCCATGACCGGGACAATCGCAATCAGCCCCAGCATTTT.

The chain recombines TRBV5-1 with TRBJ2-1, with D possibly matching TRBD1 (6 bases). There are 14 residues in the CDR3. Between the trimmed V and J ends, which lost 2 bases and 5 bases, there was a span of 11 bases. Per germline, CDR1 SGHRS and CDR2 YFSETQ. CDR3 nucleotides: TGCGCCAGCAGCTTCGGAGCAGGGGACAATGAGCAGTTCTTC. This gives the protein CASSFGAGDNEQFF.

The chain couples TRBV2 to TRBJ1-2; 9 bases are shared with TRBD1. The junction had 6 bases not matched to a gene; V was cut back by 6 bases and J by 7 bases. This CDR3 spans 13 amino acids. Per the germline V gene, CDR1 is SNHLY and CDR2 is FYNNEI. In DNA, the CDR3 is TGTGCCAGCAGACTACAGGGGGCTGGTGGCTACACCTTC. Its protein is CASRLQGAGGYTF.

The CDR3 loop is CASSSQGASWGSGNTIYF. CDR3 DNA: TGCGCCAGCAGCTCGCAGGGGGCCTCCTGGGGATCTGGAAACACCATATATTTT. The chain carries TRBV5-1 and TRBJ1-3; 8 positions match TRBD1. CDR3 length: 18 amino acids. CDR1 is SGHRS, CDR2 YFSETQ, per germline. The trim removed 3 bases at V and 1 base at J, leaving 12 bases unmatched.

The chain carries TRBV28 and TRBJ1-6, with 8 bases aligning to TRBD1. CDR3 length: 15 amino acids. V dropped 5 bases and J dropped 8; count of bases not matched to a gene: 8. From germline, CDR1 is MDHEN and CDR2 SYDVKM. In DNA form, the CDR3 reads TGTGCCAGCAGTCCCGATACAGGGGGAGATTCACCCCTCCACTTT. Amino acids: CASSPDTGGDSPLHF.

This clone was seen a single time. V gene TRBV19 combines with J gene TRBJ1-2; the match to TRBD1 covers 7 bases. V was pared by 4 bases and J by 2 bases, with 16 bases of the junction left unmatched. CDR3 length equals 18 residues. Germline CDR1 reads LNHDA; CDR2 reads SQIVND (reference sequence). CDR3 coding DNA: TGTGCCAGTAGTACGAACCTCGGGACAGCCCGTCTCAACTATGGCTACACCTTC. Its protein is CASSTNLGTARLNYGYTF.

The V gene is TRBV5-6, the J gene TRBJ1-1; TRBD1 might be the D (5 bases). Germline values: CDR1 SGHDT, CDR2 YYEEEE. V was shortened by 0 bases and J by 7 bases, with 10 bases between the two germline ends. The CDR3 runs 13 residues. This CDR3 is CASSLVGRDEAFF. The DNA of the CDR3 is TGTGCCAGCAGCTTGGTGGGGCGCGATGAAGCTTTCTTT.

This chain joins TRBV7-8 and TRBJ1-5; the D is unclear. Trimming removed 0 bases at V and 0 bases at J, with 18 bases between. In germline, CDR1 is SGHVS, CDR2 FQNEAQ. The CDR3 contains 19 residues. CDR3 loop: CASSLARAGRSYSNQPQHF. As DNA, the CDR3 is TGTGCCAGCAGCTTAGCGAGGGCAGGCCGATCGTATAGCAATCAGCCCCAGCATTTT.

The CDR3 spells CASSHAYRGQNTEAFF. The CDR3 bases are TGTGCCAGCAGCCACGCCTATAGGGGGCAGAACACTGAAGCTTTCTTT. V usage is TRBV7-6 and J usage is TRBJ1-1; 7 bases align to TRBD1. Per the germline V gene, CDR1 is SGHVS and CDR2 is FNYEAQ. CDR3 length: 16 residues. Trimming removed 5 bases from V and 1 base from J; junction bases left unmatched: 10. The full variable domain, completed using reference TRBV7-6 and TRBJ1-1, is GAGVSQSPRYKVTKRGQDVALRCDPISGHVSLYWYRQALGQGPEFLTYFNYEAQQDKSGLPNDRFSAERPEGSISTLTIQRTEQRDSAMYRCASSHAYRGQNTEAFFGQGTRLTVV.

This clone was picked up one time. The CDR3 sequence is CASRDRTTNEKLFF. Here the CDR3 DNA reads TGTGCCAGCCGCGACAGGACAACTAATGAAAAACTGTTTTTT. The V gene is TRBV18, the J gene TRBJ1-4; weak D call: TRBD1 (6 bases). Germline CDR1 reads KGHSH; CDR2 reads LQKENI. The CDR3 length is 14 residues. V lost 8 bases, J lost 0 bases, and 10 bases lay in between.

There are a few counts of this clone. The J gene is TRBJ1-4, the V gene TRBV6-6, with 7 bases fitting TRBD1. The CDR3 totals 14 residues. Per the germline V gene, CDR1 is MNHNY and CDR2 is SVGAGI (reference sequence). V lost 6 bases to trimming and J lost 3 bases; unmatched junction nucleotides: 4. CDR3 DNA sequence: TGTGCCAGCAGCGACAGGGAGGCTAATGAAAAACTGTTTTTT. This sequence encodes CASSDREANEKLFF.

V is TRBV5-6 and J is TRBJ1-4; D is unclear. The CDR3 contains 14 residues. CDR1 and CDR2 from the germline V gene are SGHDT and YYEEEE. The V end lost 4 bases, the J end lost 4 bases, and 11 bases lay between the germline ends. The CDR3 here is CASSKGELNEKLFF. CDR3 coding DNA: TGTGCCAGCAGCAAGGGAGAGCTTAATGAAAAACTGTTTTTT. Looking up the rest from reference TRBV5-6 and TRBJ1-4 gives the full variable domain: DAGVTQSPTHLIKTRGQQVTLRCSPKSGHDTVSWYQQALGQGPQFIFQYYEEEERQRGNFPDRFSGHQFPNYSSELNVNALLLGDSALYLCASSKGELNEKLFFGSGTQLSVL.

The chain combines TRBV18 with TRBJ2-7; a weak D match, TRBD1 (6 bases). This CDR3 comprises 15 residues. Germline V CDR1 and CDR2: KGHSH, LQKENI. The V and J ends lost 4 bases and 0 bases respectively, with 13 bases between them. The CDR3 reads CASSRTAYISYEQYF. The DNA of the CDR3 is TGTGCCAGCTCACGGACAGCCTATATCTCCTACGAGCAGTACTTC.

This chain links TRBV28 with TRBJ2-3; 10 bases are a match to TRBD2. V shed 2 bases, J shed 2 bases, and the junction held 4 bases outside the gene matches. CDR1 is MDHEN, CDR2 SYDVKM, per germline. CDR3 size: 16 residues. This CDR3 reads CASSLELAGNTDTQYF. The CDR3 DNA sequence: TGTGCCAGCAGTTTAGAACTAGCGGGGAACACAGATACGCAGTATTTT.

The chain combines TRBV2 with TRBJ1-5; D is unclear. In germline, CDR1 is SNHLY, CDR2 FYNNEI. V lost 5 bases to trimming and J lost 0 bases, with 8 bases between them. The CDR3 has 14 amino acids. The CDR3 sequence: CASSFSISNQPQHF. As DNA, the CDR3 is TGTGCCAGCAGTTTTTCAATTAGCAATCAGCCCCAGCATTTT.

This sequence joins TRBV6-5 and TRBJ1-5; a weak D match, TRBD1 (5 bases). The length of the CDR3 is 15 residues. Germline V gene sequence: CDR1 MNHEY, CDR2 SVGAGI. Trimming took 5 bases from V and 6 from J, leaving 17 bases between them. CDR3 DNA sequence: TGTGCCAGCAGTCATGATCGGGGGGTGGGTCAGCCCCAGCATTTT. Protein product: CASSHDRGVGQPQHF.

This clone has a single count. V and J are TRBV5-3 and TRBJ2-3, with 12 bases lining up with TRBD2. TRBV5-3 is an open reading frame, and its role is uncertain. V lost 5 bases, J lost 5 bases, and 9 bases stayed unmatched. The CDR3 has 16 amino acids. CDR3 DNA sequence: TGTGCCAGAAGGACCGGGACTAGCGGGCTAAAAGATACGCAGTATTTT. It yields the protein CARRTGTSGLKDTQYF.

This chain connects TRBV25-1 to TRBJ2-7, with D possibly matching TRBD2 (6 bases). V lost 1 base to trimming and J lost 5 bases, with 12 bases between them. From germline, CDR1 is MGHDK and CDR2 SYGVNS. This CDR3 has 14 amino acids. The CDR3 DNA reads TGTGCCAGCAGTGAATGGGGGGAAGGGGACGAGCAGTACTTC. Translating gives CASSEWGEGDEQYF.

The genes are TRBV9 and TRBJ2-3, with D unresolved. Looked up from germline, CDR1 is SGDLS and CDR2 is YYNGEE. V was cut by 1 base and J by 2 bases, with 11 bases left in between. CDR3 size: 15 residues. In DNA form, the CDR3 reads TGTGCCAGCAGCGTACGAGGTGACTTCACAGATACGCAGTATTTT. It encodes CASSVRGDFTDTQYF.

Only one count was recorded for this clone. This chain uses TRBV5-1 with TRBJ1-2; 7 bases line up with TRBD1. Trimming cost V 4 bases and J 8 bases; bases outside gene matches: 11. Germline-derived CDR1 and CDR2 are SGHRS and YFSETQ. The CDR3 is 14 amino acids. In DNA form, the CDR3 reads TGCGCCAGCAGCGTCGGGACAGAGGGACGAGGCTACACCTTC. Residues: CASSVGTEGRGYTF.

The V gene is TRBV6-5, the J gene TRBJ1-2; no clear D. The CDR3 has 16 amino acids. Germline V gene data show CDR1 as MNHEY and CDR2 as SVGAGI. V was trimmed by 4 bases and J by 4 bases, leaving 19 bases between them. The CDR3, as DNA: TGTGCCAGCAGTTTGGACTCGGCAGAAGGGAGCTATGGCTACACCTTC. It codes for CASSLDSAEGSYGYTF.

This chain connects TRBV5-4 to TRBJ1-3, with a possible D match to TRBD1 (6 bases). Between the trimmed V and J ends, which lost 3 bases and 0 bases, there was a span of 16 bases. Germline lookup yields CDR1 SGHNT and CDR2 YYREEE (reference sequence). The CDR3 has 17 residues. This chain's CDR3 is CASSSTDRLVSGNTIYF. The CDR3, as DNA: TGTGCCAGCAGCTCCACGGACAGACTCGTCTCTGGAAACACCATATATTTT.

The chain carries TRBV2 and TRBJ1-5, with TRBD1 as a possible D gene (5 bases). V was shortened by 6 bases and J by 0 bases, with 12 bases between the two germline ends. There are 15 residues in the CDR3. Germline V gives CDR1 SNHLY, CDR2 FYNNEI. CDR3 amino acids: CASSFTGNSNQPQHF. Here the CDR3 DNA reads TGTGCCAGCAGCTTCACAGGAAATAGCAATCAGCCCCAGCATTTT.